This TCR beta chain was recorded in a study of blood T cell repertoires in COVID-19. Clinical history reported by participants formed the basis on which cohorts were assigned. V was cut by 4 bases and J by 7 bases, with 18 bases left in between. The CDR3 length is 16 residues. Germline values: CDR1 SGHKS, CDR2 YYEKEE (reference sequence). This clone came up once. Source study methods: Amplification with reference gene primers provided the estimates of nucleated cell counts. TCRdb keeps only in-frame clones here, not all; method: immunoSEQ multiplex PCR. V and J calls and clone size are those listed in that table; D and trimming were worked out from the DNA. The sample includes 200,000 to 250,000 clones, roughly 89% of them seen just once.

The TCR was taken from a woman in her thirties or forties who had recovered from COVID-19. The chain uses TRBV5-5 and TRBJ1-6; D is unclear. The material sequenced was PBMCs or T cells enriched from blood (not recorded which). The DNA for the CDR3 is TGTGCCAGCAGCCTGAGAGACTTAGAATTGAATTCACCCCTCCACTTT. Protein product: CASSLRDLELNSPLHF.